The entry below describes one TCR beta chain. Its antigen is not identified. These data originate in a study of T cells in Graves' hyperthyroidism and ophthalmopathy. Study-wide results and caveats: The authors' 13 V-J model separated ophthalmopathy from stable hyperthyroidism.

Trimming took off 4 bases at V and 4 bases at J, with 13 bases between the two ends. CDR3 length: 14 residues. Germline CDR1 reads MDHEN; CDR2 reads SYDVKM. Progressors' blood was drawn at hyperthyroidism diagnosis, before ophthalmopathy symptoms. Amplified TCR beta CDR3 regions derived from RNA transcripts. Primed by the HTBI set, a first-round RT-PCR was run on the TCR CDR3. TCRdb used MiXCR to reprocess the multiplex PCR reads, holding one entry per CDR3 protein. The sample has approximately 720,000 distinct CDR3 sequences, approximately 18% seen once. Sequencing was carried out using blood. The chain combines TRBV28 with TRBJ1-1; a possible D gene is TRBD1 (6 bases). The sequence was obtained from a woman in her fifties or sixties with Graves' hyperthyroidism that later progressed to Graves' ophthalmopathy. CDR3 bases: TGTGCCAGCAGTTACAGGGTTGAGGTCACTGAAGCTTTCTTT. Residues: CASSYRVEVTEAFF.